Each of the 15 T cell receptor beta chains below was sequenced from the same sample in a study of CD8 T cells in ankylosing spondylitis. TCRdb fed the 5' RACE reads into MiXCR, producing one record per CDR3 protein. The table has about 89,000 distinct CDR3 sequences, 27% seen once. Sequenced input: blood, either unsorted or a sorted T cell fraction (not recorded which). Source of these receptors: a male donor with ankylosing spondylitis or in good health (not recorded which).

This clonotype has just a few counts. The chain uses TRBV29-1 and TRBJ1-5; the match to TRBD1 covers 7 bases. There are 14 residues in the CDR3. V was pared by 4 bases and J by 6 bases, with 9 bases of the junction left unmatched. The germline V gene encodes CDR1 SQVTM and CDR2 ANQGSEA. CDR3 sequence (DNA): TGCAGCGTTGGTCATGACAGGGTAGGTCAGCCCCAGCATTTT. Amino acid sequence: CSVGHDRVGQPQHF.

This clonotype has ten or more counts. The J gene is TRBJ2-2, the V gene TRBV6-5; 9 bases fit TRBD2. CDR3 length equals 16 residues. After removal of 2 bases from V and 6 bases from J, the junction contained 7 bases not matched to a gene. The germline gives CDR1 MNHEY, CDR2 SVGAGI. The CDR3 DNA reads TGTGCCAGCAGTTACGTAGCGGGGGTGTATTCCGGGGAGCTGTTTTTT. Encoded protein: CASSYVAGVYSGELFF.

The rearrangement joins TRBV5-1 to TRBJ2-1; 10 bases agree with TRBD2. The CDR3 covers 15 residues. The V gene end was trimmed by 3 bases and the J gene end by 12 bases; junction bases not matched to a gene: 12. Germline lookup yields CDR1 SGHRS and CDR2 YFSETQ. The CDR3 DNA reads TGCGCCAGCAGCTCGTCGGGACTAGCGACCGGGGGGCAGTTCTTC. The encoded protein is CASSSSGLATGGQFF.

The rearrangement joins TRBV12-3 or TRBV12-4 to TRBJ1-5; 7 nucleotides match TRBD1. The CDR3 consists of 16 residues. Unmatched junction bases numbered 10, after V lost 6 bases and J lost 2 bases. The CDR3 sequence is CASSLIPDRGNQPQHF. The DNA of the CDR3 is TGTGCCAGCAGCTTAATACCAGACAGGGGCAATCAGCCCCAGCATTTT.

The chain employs TRBV5-1 and TRBJ1-5; 7 bases map to TRBD1. The CDR3 has 15 residues. V was clipped by 0 bases and J by 4 bases; unmatched bases: 4. Germline V gene sequence: CDR1 SGHRS, CDR2 YFSETQ. The CDR3 sequence: CASSLGDSVNQPQHF. DNA for the CDR3: TGCGCCAGCAGCTTGGGGGACAGCGTTAATCAGCCCCAGCATTTT.

V and J are TRBV5-1 and TRBJ2-7; D call uncertain. The V gene lost 0 bases and the J gene lost 7 bases, with 11 bases spanning the gap. The CDR3 covers 13 residues. CDR1 SGHRS and CDR2 YFSETQ come from the germline V gene. CDR3 residues: CASSLAGTEEQYF. The CDR3 region has the DNA TGCGCCAGCAGCTTGGCCGGTACTGAAGAGCAGTACTTC.

The chain joins TRBV5-1 to TRBJ1-1, with D possibly being TRBD1 (5 bases). The CDR3 covers 13 residues. CDR1 is SGHRS, CDR2 YFSETQ, per germline. The germline V and J ends were trimmed by 4 bases and 3 bases, with 10 bases remaining between them. CDR3 loop: CASSLGRDTEAFF. The DNA for the CDR3 is TGCGCCAGCAGCCTGGGGCGGGACACTGAAGCTTTCTTT.

This chain links TRBV7-8 with TRBJ2-2; 10 nucleotides align to TRBD2. J gave up 6 bases and V 0 bases, and 7 bases lay outside the gene matches. Per the germline V gene, CDR1 is SGHVS and CDR2 is FQNEAQ. This CDR3 region has 17 residues. The CDR3: CASSLAASGGVPGELFF. In DNA form, the CDR3 reads TGTGCCAGCAGCTTAGCGGCAAGCGGGGGGGTTCCCGGGGAGCTGTTTTTT.

Points on this clonotype: The germline gene is not matched at one end of the junction; a read error may be the cause. V gene TRBV5-6 combines with J gene TRBJ1-4, with no clear D. CDR1 SGHDT and CDR2 YYEEEE come from the germline V gene. The CDR3 extends over 17 amino acids. In DNA, the CDR3 is TGTACCAGCAGCTTAAAAGGGAACAACTTTGCGGATGAAAAACTGTTTTTT. Amino acids: CTSSLKGNNFADEKLFF. Based on the CDR3 plus reference TRBV5-6 and TRBJ1-4, the full variable domain is DAGVTQSPTHLIKTRGQQVTLRCSPKSGHDTVSWYQQALGQGPQFIFQYYEEEERQRGNFPDRFSGHQFPNYSSELNVNALLLGDSALYLCTSSLKGNNFADEKLFFGSGTQLSVL.

This chain connects TRBV12-3 or TRBV12-4 to TRBJ1-2; 7 nucleotides match TRBD1. Germline trimming cut 3 bases from V and 8 bases from J; bases unmatched to any gene: 6. The CDR3 sequence is 13 residues long. In nucleotides, the CDR3 is TGTGCCAGCAGTTTTCCAGGGGGGAAGGGCTACACCTTC. This encodes CASSFPGGKGYTF.

The rearrangement uses TRBV13 and TRBJ2-2, with D tentatively TRBD1 or TRBD2 (5 bases each). The CDR3 sequence is 15 residues long. Trimming pared 5 bases from V and 9 bases from J, leaving 19 bases between. CDR1 and CDR2 from the germline V gene are PRHDT and FYEKMQ (reference sequence). The CDR3 here is CASSVAPGRSWELFF. CDR3 coding DNA: TGTGCCAGCAGCGTAGCGCCGGGACGTTCGTGGGAGCTGTTTTTT.

This clonotype was seen only a few times. V is TRBV20-1 and J is TRBJ2-1; 9 bases fit TRBD2. The J segment lost 6 bases and the V segment lost 3 bases, leaving 3 bases of the junction unmatched. This CDR3 is 13 amino acids long. Germline CDR1 reads DFQATT; CDR2 reads SNEGSKA (reference sequence). CDR3 in DNA: TGCAGTGCTAGGGCGGGGGGGCTCAATGAGCAGTTCTTC. Its protein product is CSARAGGLNEQFF.

This clonotype was counted at least ten times. The chain joins TRBV20-1 to TRBJ2-7; 7 nucleotides agree with TRBD1. V was clipped by 5 bases and J by 3 bases; unmatched bases: 7. CDR3 size: 13 residues. In germline, CDR1 is DFQATT, CDR2 SNEGSKA (reference sequence). CDR3 region: CSASTGRGYEQYV. The CDR3 nucleotides read TGCAGTGCTTCGACAGGGAGAGGCTACGAGCAGTACGTC.

The rearrangement joins TRBV20-1 to TRBJ1-2; 8 bases match TRBD1. After removal of 1 base from V and 7 bases from J, the junction contained 8 bases not matched to a gene. The CDR3 runs 14 residues. Germline lookup yields CDR1 DFQATT and CDR2 SNEGSKA (reference sequence). The chain's CDR3 is CSARVGQGPSGYTF. Written as DNA, the CDR3 is TGCAGTGCTAGAGTTGGACAGGGCCCCTCTGGCTACACCTTC.

The chain employs TRBV20-1 and TRBJ2-5; D not resolved. The CDR3 covers 12 residues. Trimming took 4 bases from V and 5 from J, leaving 11 bases between them. Per germline, CDR1 DFQATT and CDR2 SNEGSKA (reference sequence). Here the CDR3 DNA reads TGCAGTGCTAATGTCGGGTGGGAGACCCAGTACTTC. Translation: CSANVGWETQYF.